Sequencing of this T cell receptor beta chain was carried out in a study of monozygotic twins with inflammatory bowel disease. An approximately 2.5 ml blood sample was drawn per donor. There are 12 residues in the CDR3. Germline V gene sequence: CDR1 SGHVS, CDR2 FQNEAQ. As to this clonotype: The antigen remains unidentified.

TCRdb reworked the 5' RACE reads into one entry per CDR3 protein, no DNA. The sample totals over 130,000 distinct CDR3 sequences; its top ten clones hold 2% to 3%. Study conclusions and caveats: The analysis did not separate different T cell subtypes.

Sequenced material: blood. The rearrangement uses TRBV7-8 and TRBJ1-6. This receptor was taken from a human donor with ulcerative colitis or Crohn's disease, or a healthy co-twin of an affected twin (not recorded which). The CDR3 sequence: CASSPSGPPLHF. Using reference TRBV7-8 and TRBJ1-6 for the parts outside the CDR3, the full variable domain is GAGVSQSPRYKVAKRGQDVALRCDPISGHVSLFWYQQALGQGPEFLTYFQNEAQLDKSGLPSDRFFAERPEGSVSTLKIQRTQQEDSAVYLCASSPSGPPLHFGNGTRLTVT.